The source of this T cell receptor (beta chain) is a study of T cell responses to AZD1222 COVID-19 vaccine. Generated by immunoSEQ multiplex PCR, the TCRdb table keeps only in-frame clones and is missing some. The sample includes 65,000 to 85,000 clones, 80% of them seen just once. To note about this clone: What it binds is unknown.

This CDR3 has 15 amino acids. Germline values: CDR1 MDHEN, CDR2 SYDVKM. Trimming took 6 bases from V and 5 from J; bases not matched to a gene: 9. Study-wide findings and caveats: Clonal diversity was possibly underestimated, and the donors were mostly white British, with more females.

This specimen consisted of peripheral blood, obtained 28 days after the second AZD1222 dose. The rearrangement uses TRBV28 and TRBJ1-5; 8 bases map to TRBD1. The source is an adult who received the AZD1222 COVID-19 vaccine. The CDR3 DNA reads TGTGCCAGCAGCTTCGACAGGGGTTTTCATCAGCCCCAGCATTTT. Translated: CASSFDRGFHQPQHF.